A single sample gave rise to the 29 T cell receptor beta chains below, sequenced in a study of T cell responses to AZD1222 COVID-19 vaccine. Only in-frame clones appear in the TCRdb table, and some are missing; sequencing was by immunoSEQ multiplex PCR. The sample has about 94,000 clones, about 88% seen once. This specimen was peripheral blood, taken on day 0 of AZD1222 vaccination. The receptor set was obtained from an adult in good health.

The rearrangement joins TRBV30 to TRBJ1-1; D gene ambiguous. Germline V gene lookup returns CDR1 GTSNPN and CDR2 SVGIG (reference sequence). CDR3 length: 11 residues. V lost 5 bases, J lost 5 bases, and 9 bases lay in between. In DNA, the CDR3 is TGTGCCTGGGCACTTTGGACTGAAGCTTTCTTT. Its translation is CAWALWTEAFF.

The V gene is TRBV5-4, the J gene TRBJ2-5; the D gene is possibly TRBD1 (5 bases). From germline, CDR1 is SGHNT and CDR2 YYREEE (reference sequence). The V gene lost 4 bases and the J gene lost 0 bases, with 7 bases spanning the gap. The CDR3 has 13 amino acids. Here the CDR3 DNA reads TGTGCCAGCAGCCCGGACAACCAAGAGACCCAGTACTTC. It is translated as CASSPDNQETQYF.

CDR3 nucleotides: TGTGCCAGCAGCCAAGATCTATCGGATAGAGAGACCCAGTACTTC. It codes for CASSQDLSDRETQYF. J is TRBJ2-5 and V is TRBV14; D not certain. This CDR3 is built from 15 residues. Germline-derived CDR1 and CDR2 are SGHDN and FVKESK. V dropped 0 bases and J dropped 4 bases, with 12 bases sitting between them.

The chain has TRBV3-1 (or the pseudogene TRBV3-2) and TRBJ1-2; 8 nucleotides agree with TRBD1. Germline assignment: CDR1 LGHDT and CDR2 YNNKEL (reference sequence). With V trimmed by 1 base and J by 7 bases, 8 bases remained unmatched. CDR3 size: 15 residues. The CDR3 is CASSQVDRGGSGYTF. Written as DNA, the CDR3 is TGTGCCAGCAGCCAAGTCGACAGGGGCGGTAGTGGCTACACCTTC.

The rearrangement uses TRBV3-1 (or the pseudogene TRBV3-2) and TRBJ2-7; 8 nucleotides agree with TRBD2. CDR3 length: 16 amino acids. Germline lookup yields CDR1 LGHDT and CDR2 YNNKEL (reference sequence). Trimming took 6 bases from V and 2 from J; bases not matched to a gene: 12. This CDR3 reads CASSLGAAGAPYEQYF. For the CDR3, the DNA is TGTGCCAGCAGTCTCGGGGCAGCGGGGGCCCCCTACGAGCAGTACTTC.

This clone was seen a single time. CDR3 DNA sequence: TGTGCCACCAGCACGTCTCGGAGCTTGGCCACAGATACGCAGTATTTT. Its translation: CATSTSRSLATDTQYF. The J gene is TRBJ2-3, the V gene TRBV15; D is ambiguous. The germline V and J ends were trimmed by 4 bases and 2 bases, with 16 bases remaining between them. CDR1 is LNHNV and CDR2 is YYDKDF in the germline V gene (reference sequence). The CDR3 runs to 16 residues.

The V and J genes are TRBV18 and TRBJ1-6; the D gene is possibly TRBD1 (6 bases). The germline V gene encodes CDR1 KGHSH and CDR2 LQKENI. V lost 3 bases, J lost 5 bases, and 17 bases lay in between. This CDR3 contains 17 residues. CDR3 loop: CASSPRQVAADNSPLHF. The DNA for the CDR3 is TGTGCCAGCTCACCCAGACAGGTGGCCGCGGATAATTCACCCCTCCACTTT.

The gene calls are TRBV6-5 and TRBJ1-4; perhaps TRBD1 as D (5 bases). The CDR3 is made up of 15 amino acids. Germline V gene sequence: CDR1 MNHEY, CDR2 SVGAGI. The germline V and J ends were trimmed by 6 bases and 0 bases, with 11 bases remaining between them. The CDR3 spells CASRVLTATNEKLFF. CDR3 DNA sequence: TGTGCCAGCAGGGTGTTGACAGCAACTAATGAAAAACTGTTTTTT.

The chain couples TRBV2 to TRBJ1-2; D is ambiguous. The CDR3 contains 15 residues. V was trimmed by 0 bases and J by 4 bases, leaving 12 bases between them. Germline values: CDR1 SNHLY, CDR2 FYNNEI. CDR3 DNA sequence: TGTGCCAGCAGTGAAGCGTTAGGGCTAGGCTATGGCTACACCTTC. Its protein is CASSEALGLGYGYTF.

The J gene is TRBJ2-1, the V gene TRBV6-4; D not resolved. This CDR3 is 14 amino acids long. V was clipped by 0 bases and J by 5 bases, with 8 bases between them. The germline gives CDR1 MRHNA, CDR2 SNTAGT. CDR3 coding DNA: TGTGCCAGCAGTGACTCAGTATTGGACAATGAGCAGTTCTTC. It encodes CASSDSVLDNEQFF.

The chain links TRBV6-5 to TRBJ1-1, with D tentatively TRBD1 (5 bases). CDR1 and CDR2 (germline): MNHEY, SVGAGI. The CDR3 extends over 14 amino acids. Trimming left V 7 bases short and J 5 bases short, with 17 bases between. The CDR3 region has the DNA TGTGCCAGCATTCTCGGGGGGGGAAAAACTGAAGCTTTCTTT. Its translation is CASILGGGKTEAFF.

The CDR3: CASRMGNNQPQHF. The CDR3 coding sequence is TGTGCCAGCAGGATGGGTAACAATCAGCCCCAGCATTTT. The chain couples TRBV2 to TRBJ1-5, with unresolved D. Trimming shortened V by 6 bases and J by 3 bases, and 9 bases separated the two germline ends. This CDR3 has 13 amino acids. CDR1 and CDR2 (germline): SNHLY, FYNNEI.

The chain joins TRBV3-1 (or the pseudogene TRBV3-2) to TRBJ1-4; D is unresolved. The CDR3 extends over 14 amino acids. Trimming took 0 bases from V and 8 from J, leaving 10 bases between them. Germline values: CDR1 LGHDT, CDR2 YNNKEL (reference sequence). The CDR3 is CASSQEGMLEKLFF. The CDR3 DNA is TGTGCCAGCAGCCAAGAGGGAATGTTGGAAAAACTGTTTTTT.

V and J are TRBV2 and TRBJ2-3; 11 bases align to TRBD2. Unmatched junction bases numbered 6, after V lost 5 bases and J lost 2 bases. Looked up from germline, CDR1 is SNHLY and CDR2 is FYNNEI. This CDR3 contains 16 residues. The CDR3 loop is CASSPLSGGATDTQYF. In DNA form, the CDR3 reads TGTGCCAGCAGTCCCCTTAGCGGGGGGGCCACAGATACGCAGTATTTT. Full variable domain (missing parts from reference TRBV2 and TRBJ2-3): EPEVTQTPSHQVTQMGQEVILRCVPISNHLYFYWYRQILGQKVEFLVSFYNNEISEKSEIFDDQFSVERPDGSNFTLKIRSTKLEDSAMYFCASSPLSGGATDTQYFGPGTRLTVL.

The CDR3 reads CAWSVGGAEIYEQYF. CDR3 in DNA: TGTGCCTGGAGTGTAGGTGGCGCGGAGATCTACGAGCAGTACTTC. The chain employs TRBV30 and TRBJ2-7; D is unclear. Per the germline V gene, CDR1 is GTSNPN and CDR2 is SVGIG (reference sequence). The V end was cut by 0 bases, the J end by 3 bases, with 15 bases between. The CDR3 is made up of 15 amino acids.

This clone was counted a single time. The chain employs TRBV7-2 and TRBJ2-7; 7 nucleotides align to TRBD2. The V gene end was trimmed by 5 bases and the J gene end by 2 bases; junction bases not matched to a gene: 12. CDR1 and CDR2 (germline): SGHTA, FQGNSA. The CDR3 consists of 16 residues. The CDR3 DNA reads TGTGCCAGCAGCCCTTCTGCTAGCGGTCCTACCTACGAGCAGTACTTC. Its translation is CASSPSASGPTYEQYF.

The chain couples TRBV7-2 to TRBJ2-3, with a possible D match to TRBD2 (5 bases). The CDR3 runs to 15 residues. Germline CDR1 reads SGHTA; CDR2 reads FQGNSA. Between the trimmed V and J ends, which lost 5 bases and 4 bases, there was a span of 16 bases. The CDR3 protein is CASSPRRGSADTQYF. As DNA, the CDR3 is TGTGCCAGCAGCCCCCGTCGGGGATCGGCAGATACGCAGTATTTT.

The chain recombines TRBV7-2 with TRBJ2-2, with 11 bases lining up with TRBD2. The germline gives CDR1 SGHTA, CDR2 FQGNSA. The V gene end was trimmed by 6 bases and the J gene end by 5 bases; junction bases not matched to a gene: 8. The CDR3 runs 16 residues. CDR3: CASRRQIAGGTGELFF. The CDR3 DNA is TGTGCCAGCAGACGCCAGATAGCGGGGGGGACCGGGGAGCTGTTTTTT.

The V call is TRBV6-4, the J call TRBJ2-2, with TRBD1 matching over 9 bases. Germline V gene lookup returns CDR1 MRHNA and CDR2 SNTAGT. The CDR3 covers 12 residues. V trimming: 6 bases; J trimming: 10 bases; junction bases outside the gene matches: 3. Written as DNA, the CDR3 is TGTGCCAGCAGATACAGGGGGCTGGAGCTGTTTTTT. Protein: CASRYRGLELFF.

The chain couples TRBV11-3 to TRBJ2-7; tentative D call: TRBD2 (5 bases). Germline V gives CDR1 SGHNT, CDR2 YENEEA. CDR3 length: 12 amino acids. Trimming removed 5 bases from V and 7 bases from J, with 12 bases in between. Written as DNA, the CDR3 is TGTGCCAGCAGCGGACGGACTGATGAGCAGTACTTC. Protein product: CASSGRTDEQYF.

J is TRBJ2-1 and V is TRBV14; 15 bases match TRBD2. The germline V gene has CDR1 SGHDN and CDR2 FVKESK. V shed 4 bases and J 9 bases; nucleotides not matched to a gene: 10. The CDR3 has 17 residues. In DNA form, the CDR3 reads TGTGCCAGCAGCCTCTCCCTGGGACTAGCGGGGGGCGGTGAGCAGTTCTTC. Amino acids: CASSLSLGLAGGGEQFF. The whole variable domain, remainder taken from reference TRBV14 and TRBJ2-1, is EAGVTQFPSHSVIEKGQTVTLRCDPISGHDNLYWYRRVMGKEIKFLLHFVKESKQDESGMPNNRFLAERTGGTYSTLKVQPAELEDSGVYFCASSLSLGLAGGGEQFFGPGTRLTVL.

This CDR3 is CASSIRGRDEKLFF. The CDR3 nucleotides are TGTGCCAGTAGTATAAGGGGGCGCGATGAAAAACTGTTTTTT. This chain joins TRBV19 and TRBJ1-4; the match to TRBD1 covers 7 bases. CDR1 is LNHDA, CDR2 SQIVND, per germline (reference sequence). The CDR3 is 14 amino acids. V shed 2 bases, J shed 6 bases, and the junction held 3 bases outside the gene matches.

The chain uses TRBV21-1 and TRBJ2-7; TRBD1 is taken as the D call from the table, unchecked against the DNA. TRBV21-1 is a pseudogene segment. The CDR3 is 14 residues long. The CDR3 spells CASSKQGGSYEQYF. The CDR3 DNA is TGTGCCAGCAGCAAACAGGGTGGGTCCTACGAGCAGTACTTC.

The chain is built from TRBV7-9 and TRBJ2-7; D not resolved. The germline V gene has CDR1 SEHNR and CDR2 FQNEAQ (reference sequence). The V end was cut by 5 bases, the J end by 1 base, with 12 bases between. This CDR3 is 14 amino acids long. CDR3 DNA sequence: TGTGCCAGCAGCCTTGATCAATCATCCTACGAGCAGTACTTC. As protein: CASSLDQSSYEQYF.

The rearrangement links TRBV19 to TRBJ1-1; 7 positions agree with TRBD1. Germline V gives CDR1 LNHDA, CDR2 SQIVND (reference sequence). The CDR3 sequence is 14 residues long. Trimming took 4 bases from V and 11 from J; bases not matched to a gene: 13. As DNA, the CDR3 is TGTGCCAGTAGTACGATTCATCAGGGGGTTGCGGCTTTCTTT. It is translated as CASSTIHQGVAAFF. The full variable domain, rest sourced from reference TRBV19 and TRBJ1-1, is DGGITQSPKYLFRKEGQNVTLSCEQNLNHDAMYWYRQDPGQGLRLIYYSQIVNDFQKGDIAEGYSVSREKKESFPLTVTSAQKNPTAFYLCASSTIHQGVAAFFGQGTRLTVV.

The V and J genes are TRBV3-1 (or the pseudogene TRBV3-2) and TRBJ1-2; 7 bases line up with TRBD1. This CDR3 region has 14 residues. CDR1 and CDR2 (germline): LGHDT, YNNKEL (reference sequence). Unmatched junction bases numbered 4, after V lost 2 bases and J lost 4 bases. The CDR3 protein is CASSQRQGPYGYTF. The CDR3 DNA reads TGTGCCAGCAGCCAACGACAGGGCCCCTATGGCTACACCTTC.

V is TRBV15 and J is TRBJ1-6, with TRBD1 matching over 7 bases. This CDR3 has 16 amino acids. Germline CDR1 LNHNV, CDR2 YYDKDF (reference sequence). V lost 0 bases, J lost 13 bases, and 12 bases stayed unmatched. The CDR3 DNA reads TGTGCCACCAGCAGAGAGACCGGGACAGCCCTAAGGCCCCTCCACTTT. As protein: CATSRETGTALRPLHF.

The CDR3 DNA reads as TGTGCCAGCAGCCTAGGGGGTAGTCGCAATCAGCCCCAGCATTTT. It is translated as CASSLGGSRNQPQHF. This rearrangement joins TRBV3-1 (or the pseudogene TRBV3-2) to TRBJ1-5; TRBD1 might be the D (6 bases). Germline V gene lookup returns CDR1 LGHDT and CDR2 YNNKEL (reference sequence). Between the trimmed V and J ends, which lost 4 bases and 2 bases, there was a span of 12 bases. The CDR3 consists of 15 residues.

The sample holds one count of this clone. The CDR3 nucleotides read TGTGCCAGCAGCAACGGACAGGGGGCGGCGACTAATGAAAAACTGTTTTTT. It is translated as CASSNGQGAATNEKLFF. This chain connects TRBV7-2 to TRBJ1-4; 11 nucleotides match TRBD1. Losses at the gene ends were 5 bases for V and 2 bases for J; bases not matched to a gene: 7. CDR1 and CDR2 (germline): SGHTA, FQGNSA. CDR3 length: 17 residues.